This T cell receptor (beta chain) appears in the sequencing data of a study of early T cells in non-severe SARS-CoV-2 infection. Study-level background: Unsorted whole blood bulk RNA was sequenced, with unpaired chains. Study-wide findings and caveats: Anti-spike CD8 responses were favored by VDJdb matching, which missed private and CD4 specificities.

The sample holds a few counts of this clonotype. Its specificity is not known. Attachment of unique molecular identifiers to individual cDNA molecules was performed. Each CDR3 protein is one row after TCRdb ran MiXCR on the 5' RACE reads. The sample has fewer than 100,000 distinct CDR3 sequences, roughly 6% seen once; the top ten hold roughly 7.8%. The source is an adult who was a healthcare worker with PCR-confirmed SARS-CoV-2 infection or an uninfected control (not recorded which). The specimen was whole blood.

The CDR3 spells CASGRFGTDTQYF. DNA of the CDR3: TGTGCCAGCGGGCGGTTTGGCACAGATACGCAGTATTTT. The chain is built from TRBV6-1 and TRBJ2-3; D is unclear. Trimming left V 8 bases short and J 1 base short, with 10 bases between. Germline CDR1 reads MNHNS; CDR2 reads SASEGT. The CDR3 sequence is 13 residues long.